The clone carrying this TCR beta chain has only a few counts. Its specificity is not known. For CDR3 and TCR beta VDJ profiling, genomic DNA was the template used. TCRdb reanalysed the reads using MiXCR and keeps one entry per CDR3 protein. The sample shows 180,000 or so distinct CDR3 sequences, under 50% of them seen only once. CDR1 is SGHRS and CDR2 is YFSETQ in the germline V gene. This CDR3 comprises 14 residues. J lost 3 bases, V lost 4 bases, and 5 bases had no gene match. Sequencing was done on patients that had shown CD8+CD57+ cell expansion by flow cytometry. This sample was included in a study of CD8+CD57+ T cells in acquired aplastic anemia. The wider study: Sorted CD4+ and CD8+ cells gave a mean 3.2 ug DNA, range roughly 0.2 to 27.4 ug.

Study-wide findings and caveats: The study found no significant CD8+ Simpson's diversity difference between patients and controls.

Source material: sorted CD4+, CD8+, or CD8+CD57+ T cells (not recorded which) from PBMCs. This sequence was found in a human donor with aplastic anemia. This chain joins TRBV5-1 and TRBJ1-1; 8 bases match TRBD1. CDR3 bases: TGCGCCAGCAGCATACAGGGGGGGCACACTGAAGCTTTCTTT. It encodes CASSIQGGHTEAFF.